This T cell receptor (beta chain) comes out of a study of T cells in Graves' hyperthyroidism and ophthalmopathy. Findings and limits, study-wide: Expanded thyroid clonotypes (above 0.001) were mostly also found in blood.

The CDR3 regions of TCR beta were amplified from RNA transcripts. TCR CDR3 underwent first-round RT-PCR with the HTBI primer set. Each CDR3 protein is one row after TCRdb ran MiXCR on the multiplex PCR reads. The table lists 89,000 or so distinct CDR3 sequences, approximately 42% of them singletons. Investigators excluded patients with uncontrolled infection, other autoimmune disease, pregnancy or lactation. The V gene's germline CDR1 is SGHKS and CDR2 YYEKEE (reference sequence). CDR3 length equals 16 residues. With 0 bases removed from V and 2 bases from J, the gap between germline ends came to 11 bases. About this clonotype itself: The antigen remains undetermined.

The receptor was derived from a woman aged 25 to 45 with Graves' hyperthyroidism. Specimen: peripheral blood or thyroid tissue (not recorded which). This chain connects TRBV5-5 to TRBJ2-2; a weak D match, TRBD2 (5 bases). The CDR3 DNA reads as TGTGCCAGCAGCTTGGGCCAGCGGAGAAACACCGGGGAGCTGTTTTTT. This sequence encodes CASSLGQRRNTGELFF.